One sample yielded the 12 T cell receptor beta chains listed below, sequenced in a study of naive and memory T cell subsets. The beta constant-region primer was an equimolar mix of two oligonucleotides covering TRBC1 and TRBC2. Ligated cDNA was amplified by four rounds of PCR with nested alpha and beta constant-region primers and SP2. MiXCR, applied by TCRdb to the UMI-ligation and nested PCR reads, yields one record per CDR3 protein. The sample contains 95,000 to 150,000 distinct CDR3 sequences, 36% of which appear only once. The sequencing sample was made of central memory CD4+ T cells from blood. The receptors were sampled from a human donor in good health.

The V call is TRBV5-1, the J call TRBJ2-3, with no clear D. V was clipped by 4 bases and J by 4 bases, with 10 bases between them. CDR3 length: 13 residues. Germline values: CDR1 SGHRS, CDR2 YFSETQ. CDR3: CASSPSEADTQYF. The DNA of the CDR3 is TGCGCCAGCAGCCCTAGTGAAGCAGATACGCAGTATTTT.

The V and J genes are TRBV6-1 and TRBJ1-4; D ambiguous. Per germline, CDR1 MNHNS and CDR2 SASEGT. This CDR3 is 14 amino acids long. Between the trimmed V and J ends, which lost 1 base and 5 bases, there was a span of 8 bases. The CDR3 sequence is CASSEVFLNEKLFF. The CDR3 DNA is TGTGCCAGCAGTGAAGTCTTTCTAAATGAAAAACTGTTTTTT.

The chain recombines TRBV9 with TRBJ2-4; TRBD2 matches at 11 bases. Germline loops: CDR1 SGDLS, CDR2 YYNGEE. This CDR3 has 14 amino acids. J was trimmed by 10 bases and V by 4 bases; bases with no gene match: 7. In DNA form, the CDR3 reads TGTGCCAGCAGCTTAACTAGCGGGGGTAATATTCAGTACTTC. Residues: CASSLTSGGNIQYF.

This chain joins TRBV29-1 and TRBJ1-2; D call uncertain. The CDR3 extends over 10 amino acids. In germline, CDR1 is SQVTM, CDR2 ANQGSEA. The V gene lost 3 bases and the J gene lost 4 bases, with 3 bases spanning the gap. CDR3 nucleotide sequence: TGCAGCGTTGATTCCTATGGCTACACCTTC. This gives the protein CSVDSYGYTF.

V and J are TRBV6-2 or TRBV6-3 and TRBJ2-3; D is tentatively TRBD1 or TRBD2 (5 bases each). CDR3 length: 16 residues. V shed 6 bases and J shed 2 bases, with 18 bases lying between them. Germline values: CDR1 MNHEY, CDR2 SVGEGT. This CDR3 reads CASSFRDPDYTDTQYF. Here the CDR3 DNA reads TGTGCCAGCAGCTTCCGGGACCCCGATTACACAGATACGCAGTATTTT.

This clonotype was detected only a few times. The CDR3 spells CAISEWGLARGTDTQYF. DNA for the CDR3: TGTGCCATCAGTGAGTGGGGACTAGCGAGGGGCACAGATACGCAGTATTTT. J is TRBJ2-3 and V is TRBV10-3; the match to TRBD2 covers 10 bases. V dropped 1 base and J dropped 1; count of bases not matched to a gene: 5. The CDR3 runs 17 residues. Germline V gene lookup returns CDR1 ENHRY and CDR2 SYGVKD.

This clonotype came up a few times. This chain links TRBV20-1 with TRBJ2-7, with 11 bases lining up with TRBD2. Losses at the gene ends were 1 base for V and 1 base for J; bases not matched to a gene: 9. Germline values: CDR1 DFQATT, CDR2 SNEGSKA (reference sequence). This CDR3 is built from 17 residues. The CDR3: CSARGHGGTSGSYEQYF. The DNA for the CDR3 is TGCAGTGCTAGAGGGCACGGCGGGACTAGCGGATCCTACGAGCAGTACTTC.

V gene TRBV29-1 combines with J gene TRBJ2-3; 8 bases agree with TRBD1. The germline V gene has CDR1 SQVTM and CDR2 ANQGSEA. The J segment lost 2 bases and the V segment lost 5 bases, leaving 9 bases of the junction unmatched. This CDR3 comprises 15 residues. The CDR3 DNA reads TGCAGCGTTCTAAGGACAGGGTCTACCACAGATACGCAGTATTTT. Translating gives CSVLRTGSTTDTQYF.

This clonotype has at least ten counts. The chain employs TRBV20-1 and TRBJ2-4; a weak D match, TRBD2 (5 bases). The germline V gene has CDR1 DFQATT and CDR2 SNEGSKA (reference sequence). The V and J ends lost 4 bases and 7 bases respectively, with 8 bases between them. This CDR3 has 11 amino acids. The CDR3, as DNA: TGCAGTGCTAAGGGCGGGAACATTCAGTACTTC. Protein product: CSAKGGNIQYF.

A few counts support this clonotype. The chain combines TRBV29-1 with TRBJ1-1; D is undetermined. CDR1 and CDR2 from the germline V gene are SQVTM and ANQGSEA. V lost 6 bases and J lost 6, with 11 bases in between. This CDR3 region has 11 residues. CDR3 sequence (DNA): TGCAGCGTCCTTCGGAGACCTGAAGCTTTCTTT. Amino acids: CSVLRRPEAFF.

The rearrangement links TRBV28 to TRBJ2-4; no clear D. Trimming took off 7 bases at V and 0 bases at J, with 13 bases between the two ends. The CDR3 runs to 15 residues. Germline V gene lookup returns CDR1 MDHEN and CDR2 SYDVKM. CDR3 in DNA: TGTGCCAGCAATCTATGGACCCTAGCCAAAAACATTCAGTACTTC. Its translation is CASNLWTLAKNIQYF.

The rearrangement uses TRBV29-1 and TRBJ2-3; possibly TRBD2 for D (6 bases). V dropped 7 bases and J dropped 1 base, with 12 bases sitting between them. Germline V lookup: CDR1 SQVTM, CDR2 ANQGSEA. The CDR3 length is 13 residues. The CDR3, as DNA: TGCAGCGCTCGGGACTTACGCACAGATACGCAGTATTTT. It codes for CSARDLRTDTQYF.